The subject of this entry is one T cell receptor beta chain. The antigen remains undetermined. The J segment lost 4 bases and the V segment lost 6 bases, leaving 2 bases of the junction unmatched. Germline CDR1 is LNHDA and CDR2 is SQIVND (reference sequence). The length of the CDR3 is 13 residues. This entry is derived from a study of beta chain features in type 1 diabetes. Study as a whole: Across every sample, 107,917,701 sorted cells were examined in total.

Sequencing targeted expressed TCRB transcripts, as all isolated RNA had been reverse transcribed. TCRdb's copy holds only in-frame clones and misses some; the assay was immunoSEQ multiplex PCR. Of roughly 400,000 clones in the sample, roughly 14% were seen once. The authors took one heparinised blood draw, averaging about 116 mL, from each donor. Study-wide points: Patients showed naive, central memory and Treg TCRB repertoires that appeared more similar than those of healthy donors. Lower insertion and higher deletion counts appeared at VDJ junctions in type 1 diabetes patients.

Source material: naive CD4+ T cells from blood. V usage is TRBV19 and J usage is TRBJ2-1, with 8 bases aligning to TRBD2. The sequence came from a man aged 25 to 45 in good health. In DNA, the CDR3 is TGTGCCAGTAGCACTAGCGGATACAATGAGCAGTTCTTC. As protein: CASSTSGYNEQFF.